The T cell receptor (beta chain) under discussion was sequenced for a study of blood T cell repertoires in COVID-19. Study as a whole: T cells, B-cell-depleted T cells, or PBMCs provided the cDNA or gDNA that served as material.

This CDR3 has 15 amino acids. V lost 2 bases, J lost 3 bases, and 5 bases stayed unmatched. The germline V gene has CDR1 SGHRS and CDR2 YFSETQ. Individuals aged about 18 to 90 years were recruited from about two dozen US areas. Donors of Cohort 3 who recovered were those that had two negative PCRs, clearance, or symptom resolution. Some clones are missing from TCRdb's copy, which holds only in-frame ones; the method was immunoSEQ multiplex PCR. The table includes fewer than 400,000 clones, around 87% detected once. Sequenced input: PBMCs or T cells enriched from blood (not recorded which). The clonotype originates from a woman in her forties or fifties who had recovered from COVID-19. V usage is TRBV5-1 and J usage is TRBJ1-5; TRBD1 agrees at 7 bases. The CDR3 sequence is CASSFTGEPNQPQHF. The CDR3 nucleotides are TGCGCCAGCAGCTTTACAGGGGAACCCAATCAGCCCCAGCATTTT.